The 20 T cell receptor beta chains listed next were all sequenced from one sample in a study of T-cell memory formation after mild COVID-19. TCRdb re-analysed the 5' RACE reads in MiXCR, keeping a single row per CDR3 protein. There are around 300,000 distinct CDR3 sequences in the sample; 13% occur only once, and 20% to 25% lies in the top ten. Sequenced material: PBMCs or a T cell subset sorted from them (not recorded which). The receptors stem from a man between 18 and 35 years old who had mild COVID-19 (a few samples of this study predate the infection). Cell type and time point are not known.

This clonotype has just a few counts. The rearrangement links TRBV7-2 to TRBJ2-2; D not certain. The CDR3 is 13 residues long. The ends were cut back, 3 bases at V and 6 bases at J, with 8 bases in the middle. The germline V gene has CDR1 SGHTA and CDR2 FQGNSA. CDR3 nucleotide sequence: TGTGCCAGCAGCTTGGCCCTATCCGGGGAGCTGTTTTTT. Translated, it gives CASSLALSGELFF.

This chain joins TRBV21-1 and TRBJ2-3; the table's D call, TRBD1, has no DNA check behind it. TRBV21-1 is a listed pseudogene. The CDR3 spans 15 residues. The chain's CDR3 is CASEGETGKIDTQYF. The CDR3 DNA sequence: TGTGCCAGCGAAGGAGAAACAGGGAAAATAGATACGCAGTATTTT.

This clonotype has just a few counts. V is TRBV6-6 and J is TRBJ1-2; D is ambiguous. V lost 5 bases and J 7 bases, leaving 17 bases between the germline ends. Germline lookup yields CDR1 MNHNY and CDR2 SVGAGI (reference sequence). This CDR3 contains 14 residues. CDR3 region: CASSPRTAAFGYTF. The CDR3 DNA reads TGTGCCAGCAGTCCCCGGACGGCCGCATTTGGCTACACCTTC.

This clonotype was found a few times. This rearrangement joins TRBV7-8 to TRBJ2-5; D ambiguous. Germline CDR1 SGHVS, CDR2 FQNEAQ. The CDR3 sequence is 12 residues long. The V gene lost 5 bases and the J gene lost 4 bases, with 8 bases spanning the gap. CDR3 sequence: CASSPVIETQYF. The CDR3 DNA follows: TGTGCCAGCAGCCCCGTGATAGAGACCCAGTACTTC.

Turning to this clonotype: This clone may be a read error of a much larger clone one base away. This CDR3 reads CASSQERAGGNTEVFF. The CDR3 nucleotides are TGTGCCAGCAGCCAAGAAAGGGCAGGGGGCAACACTGAAGTTTTCTTT. The chain combines TRBV3-1 with TRBJ1-1; TRBD1 agrees at 8 bases. CDR3 length equals 16 residues. Germline V gene sequence: CDR1 LGHDT, CDR2 YNNKEL (reference sequence).

This chain links TRBV12-3 or TRBV12-4 with TRBJ2-1; 8 bases are a match to TRBD1. This CDR3 contains 11 residues. Germline trimming cut 6 bases from V and 14 bases from J; bases unmatched to any gene: 6. CDR3 sequence: CASSSGQGEFF. In DNA, the CDR3 is TGTGCCAGCAGCTCAGGACAGGGTGAGTTCTTC.

This clonotype came up many times. This sequence joins TRBV11-2 and TRBJ2-1; D is unclear. From germline, CDR1 is SGHAT and CDR2 FQNNGV. V was cut by 2 bases and J by 6 bases, with 2 bases left in between. This CDR3 spans 11 amino acids. DNA for the CDR3: TGTGCCAGCAGCTTATTCAATGAGCAGTTCTTC. The encoded protein is CASSLFNEQFF.

This clonotype came up a few times. The gene calls are TRBV4-1 and TRBJ2-3, with a weak D call TRBD2 (6 bases). Germline values: CDR1 MGHRA, CDR2 YSYEKL. Trimming took off 0 bases at V and 5 bases at J, with 18 bases between the two ends. This CDR3 has 17 amino acids. The CDR3 sequence is CASSQDLAYGRRDTQYF. The CDR3 nucleotides read TGCGCCAGCAGCCAAGATTTGGCGTACGGGAGAAGAGATACGCAGTATTTT.

The J gene is TRBJ1-2, the V gene TRBV7-2; D may be TRBD1 (6 bases). The germline V gene encodes CDR1 SGHTA and CDR2 FQGNSA. The V gene lost 6 bases and the J gene lost 5 bases, with 19 bases spanning the gap. The CDR3 has 15 residues. CDR3 region: CASSEGGRHPYGYTF. The DNA of the CDR3 is TGTGCCAGCAGTGAGGGGGGCAGGCATCCTTATGGCTACACCTTC.

This clonotype was picked up a small number of times. This sequence joins TRBV7-9 and TRBJ2-5, with unresolved D. The V gene's germline CDR1 is SEHNR and CDR2 FQNEAQ (reference sequence). This CDR3 has 13 residues. V was shortened by 2 bases and J by 3 bases, with 7 bases between the two germline ends. The CDR3 nucleotides read TGTGCCAGCAGCTTAATCGTGGAAGAGACCCAGTACTTC. Its translation: CASSLIVEETQYF. The entire variable domain, with the rest obtained from reference TRBV7-9 and TRBJ2-5, is as follows: DTGVSQNPRHKITKRGQNVTFRCDPISEHNRLYWYRQTLGQGPEFLTYFQNEAQLEKSRLLSDRFSAERPKGSFSTLEIQRTEQGDSAMYLCASSLIVEETQYFGPGTRLLVL.

The chain couples TRBV10-3 to TRBJ2-6; D assignment may be TRBD1 or TRBD2 (6 bases each). The germline V gene has CDR1 ENHRY and CDR2 SYGVKD. This CDR3 is 16 amino acids long. Trimming pared 4 bases from V and 3 bases from J, leaving 13 bases between. Here the CDR3 DNA reads TGTGCCATCAGTGGCGGGACAATGAATGGGGCCAACGTCCTGACTTTC. It yields the protein CAISGGTMNGANVLTF.

J is TRBJ2-7 and V is TRBV7-2; 10 bases agree with TRBD1. Germline-derived CDR1 and CDR2 are SGHTA and FQGNSA. The CDR3 extends over 15 amino acids. After removal of 5 bases from V and 4 bases from J, the junction contained 8 bases not matched to a gene. The CDR3 reads CASSLELGQGYEQYF. In DNA, the CDR3 is TGTGCCAGCAGCCTAGAGCTGGGACAGGGGTACGAGCAGTACTTC.

The table lists this clonotype with a few counts. The rearrangement links TRBV7-8 to TRBJ1-2, with a possible D match to TRBD1 (6 bases). Trimming removed 1 base from V and 7 bases from J, with 16 bases in between. There are 15 residues in the CDR3. Per the germline V gene, CDR1 is SGHVS and CDR2 is FQNEAQ. As DNA, the CDR3 is TGTGCCAGCAGCTTAGGGACAGTTGGAGGAAGTGGCTACACCTTC. This encodes CASSLGTVGGSGYTF.

The V call is TRBV12-3 or TRBV12-4, the J call TRBJ2-3, with D tentatively TRBD1 (5 bases). The CDR3 totals 15 residues. The V and J ends lost 5 bases and 0 bases respectively, with 12 bases between them. This CDR3 reads CASSDDRTSTDTQYF. In DNA, the CDR3 is TGTGCCAGCAGTGACGACAGAACTAGCACAGATACGCAGTATTTT.

The V gene is TRBV7-9, the J gene TRBJ2-7; D remains unclear. Looked up from germline, CDR1 is SEHNR and CDR2 is FQNEAQ (reference sequence). Trimming took 5 bases from V and 2 from J, leaving 19 bases between them. CDR3 length: 16 amino acids. CDR3 in DNA: TGTGCCAGCAGCGTGCCCCTCTGGGCGGATGCCTACGAGCAGTACTTC. It is translated as CASSVPLWADAYEQYF.

The chain is built from TRBV20-1 and TRBJ1-1; D is unclear. This CDR3 is 16 amino acids long. Between the trimmed V and J ends, which lost 3 bases and 0 bases, there was a span of 17 bases. Per the germline V gene, CDR1 is DFQATT and CDR2 is SNEGSKA (reference sequence). This chain's CDR3 is CSARTGKGLMNTEAFF. The CDR3 nucleotides are TGCAGTGCTAGGACGGGAAAGGGTTTAATGAACACTGAAGCTTTCTTT.

J is TRBJ2-3 and V is TRBV10-2, with D uncertain. V was trimmed by 6 bases and J by 3 bases, leaving 10 bases between them. CDR1 WSHSY and CDR2 SAAADI come from the germline V gene. The CDR3 has 13 residues. The CDR3 region has the DNA TGCGCCAGCAGGAGAACCAATACAGATACGCAGTATTTT. The encoded protein is CASRRTNTDTQYF.

The V gene is TRBV7-2, the J gene TRBJ2-4; perhaps TRBD2 as D (5 bases). This CDR3 region has 13 residues. The germline V gene has CDR1 SGHTA and CDR2 FQGNSA. The V and J ends lost 0 bases and 5 bases respectively, with 5 bases between them. The CDR3 nucleotides read TGTGCCAGCAGCTTAGCCGGGGAAAACATTCAGTACTTC. This sequence encodes CASSLAGENIQYF.

The V call is TRBV7-6, the J call TRBJ1-1; D unresolved. V was cut by 6 bases and J by 1 base, with 6 bases left in between. Germline values: CDR1 SGHVS, CDR2 FNYEAQ. This CDR3 has 12 amino acids. Written as DNA, the CDR3 is TGTGCCAGCAGTAGTGCGAACACTGAAGCTTTCTTT. The encoded protein is CASSSANTEAFF. Combining the CDR3 with reference TRBV7-6 and TRBJ1-1 gives the whole variable domain GAGVSQSPRYKVTKRGQDVALRCDPISGHVSLYWYRQALGQGPEFLTYFNYEAQQDKSGLPNDRFSAERPEGSISTLTIQRTEQRDSAMYRCASSSANTEAFFGQGTRLTVV.

The rearrangement links TRBV2 to TRBJ2-7; 9 nucleotides match TRBD1. Losses at the gene ends were 4 bases for V and 5 bases for J; bases not matched to a gene: 9. This CDR3 region has 15 residues. Germline V gives CDR1 SNHLY, CDR2 FYNNEI. CDR3 sequence: CASSAWLGQGNEQYF. DNA for the CDR3: TGTGCCAGCAGTGCCTGGTTGGGACAGGGCAACGAGCAGTACTTC.